This entry lists 21 T cell receptor beta chains sequenced from one sample in a study of cytotoxic CD8 clonotypes in ibrutinib-treated CLL. TCRdb keeps only in-frame clones here, not all; method: immunoSEQ multiplex PCR. The sample contains approximately 300,000 clones, 80% of which appear only once. The sample here was PBMCs, taken before ibrutinib treatment. The receptors derive from a human donor with chronic lymphocytic leukemia.

The chain is built from TRBV28 and TRBJ1-2, with TRBD1 identical over 7 bases. This CDR3 has 15 residues. J was trimmed by 4 bases and V by 5 bases; bases with no gene match: 10. Germline V gene lookup returns CDR1 MDHEN and CDR2 SYDVKM. In DNA form, the CDR3 reads TGTGCCAGCAGTATCCCTGCCGGGACAGCCTATGGCTACACCTTC. Translating it yields CASSIPAGTAYGYTF.

This chain connects TRBV9 to TRBJ1-1; D possibly corresponds to TRBD1 (5 bases). V dropped 7 bases and J dropped 5 bases, with 18 bases sitting between them. CDR1 is SGDLS and CDR2 is YYNGEE in the germline V gene. The length of the CDR3 is 14 residues. CDR3 sequence reads: CASGPTGGRTEAFF. The CDR3 nucleotides read TGTGCCAGCGGACCTACAGGAGGTAGGACTGAAGCTTTCTTT.

The chain combines TRBV6-5 with TRBJ2-7, with 7 bases aligning to TRBD1. Looked up from germline, CDR1 is MNHEY and CDR2 is SVGAGI. There are 13 residues in the CDR3. J lost 12 bases, V lost 4 bases, and 12 bases had no gene match. The CDR3 nucleotides read TGTGCCAGCAGTTCCGGACAGGCAGTGGGGTGGTACTTC. It is translated as CASSSGQAVGWYF.

The gene calls are TRBV27 and TRBJ1-2; D might be TRBD1 (5 bases). Deletions cut 5 bases from V and 4 bases from J, with 14 bases between. The CDR3 is made up of 14 amino acids. The germline V gene has CDR1 MNHEY and CDR2 SMNVEV (reference sequence). CDR3 sequence (DNA): TGTGCCAGCAGTCCCGCTGGGGGGGGCTATGGCTACACCTTC. Translating it yields CASSPAGGGYGYTF.

Comments on this clone: The identical CDR3 is also encoded by other nucleotide sequences in the sample. The rearrangement uses TRBV5-4 and TRBJ2-5, with D perhaps TRBD1 (5 bases). Germline CDR1 is SGHNT and CDR2 is YYREEE (reference sequence). The CDR3 extends over 13 amino acids. Trimming pared 0 bases from V and 2 bases from J, leaving 5 bases between. The CDR3 sequence: CASSLGQQETQYF. CDR3 DNA sequence: TGTGCCAGCAGCTTGGGACAGCAAGAGACCCAGTACTTC. The variable domain in full, completed from reference TRBV5-4 and TRBJ2-5, reads ETGVTQSPTHLIKTRGQQVTLRCSSQSGHNTVSWYQQALGQGPQFIFQYYREEENGRGNFPPRFSGLQFPNYSSELNVNALELDDSALYLCASSLGQQETQYFGPGTRLLVL.

About this clone itself: This same CDR3 is encoded by further DNA sequences in the sample. The V and J genes are TRBV27 and TRBJ2-7; 10 positions match TRBD1. The V gene end was trimmed by 5 bases and the J gene end by 2 bases; junction bases not matched to a gene: 3. The length of the CDR3 is 14 residues. Germline V gene sequence: CDR1 MNHEY, CDR2 SMNVEV (reference sequence). The CDR3, as DNA: TGTGCCAGCAGTCGGGACAGGGGACCCTACGAGCAGTACTTC. Protein: CASSRDRGPYEQYF.

A few counts support this clone. The J gene is TRBJ1-5, the V gene TRBV5-6, with D possibly matching TRBD1 (5 bases). Trimming stripped 4 bases from V and 9 bases from J, with 14 bases between. The CDR3 totals 13 residues. In germline, CDR1 is SGHDT, CDR2 YYEEEE. Written as DNA, the CDR3 is TGTGCCAGCAGCCCCAAGGGGCTTCCGCCCCAGCATTTT. It is translated as CASSPKGLPPQHF.

V usage is TRBV11-2 and J usage is TRBJ2-7; 7 positions agree with TRBD1. The CDR3 totals 14 residues. V dropped 4 bases and J dropped 3; count of bases not matched to a gene: 6. CDR1 and CDR2 (germline): SGHAT, FQNNGV. In DNA, the CDR3 is TGTGCCAGCAGCTGGACAGGTTTCAACTACGAGCAGTACTTC. Its translation: CASSWTGFNYEQYF.

The V and J genes are TRBV15 and TRBJ2-2, with D possibly being TRBD2 (5 bases). This CDR3 has 18 residues. The V end lost 5 bases, the J end lost 5 bases, and 24 bases lay between the germline ends. The V gene's germline CDR1 is LNHNV and CDR2 YYDKDF (reference sequence). The chain's CDR3 is CATSPRGSPREDTGELFF. The CDR3 nucleotides read TGTGCCACCAGCCCACGAGGGTCTCCCCGAGAGGATACCGGGGAGCTGTTTTTT.

This chain links TRBV28 with TRBJ1-1; TRBD1 matches at 7 bases. There are 16 residues in the CDR3. Per the germline V gene, CDR1 is MDHEN and CDR2 is SYDVKM. The V segment lost 4 bases and the J segment 4 bases; nucleotides outside the gene matches: 12. CDR3 loop: CASSSPRTGRGTEAFF. CDR3 bases: TGTGCCAGCAGTTCACCAAGGACAGGTCGAGGCACTGAAGCTTTCTTT.

This clone has only a few counts. Other DNA sequences in this sample translate to the same CDR3. The CDR3 here is CASSPPSGSSYEQYF. CDR3 coding DNA: TGTGCCAGCTCACCACCGTCAGGATCCTCCTACGAGCAGTACTTC. This chain joins TRBV18 and TRBJ2-7, with D unresolved. The CDR3 extends over 15 amino acids. Germline-derived CDR1 and CDR2 are KGHSH and LQKENI. Trimming stripped 0 bases from V and 0 bases from J, with 9 bases between.

The rearrangement joins TRBV2 to TRBJ2-7, with TRBD2 identical over 9 bases. J lost 2 bases, V lost 2 bases, and 1 base had no gene match. Germline V gene lookup returns CDR1 SNHLY and CDR2 FYNNEI. The CDR3 extends over 14 amino acids. The CDR3 nucleotides read TGTGCCAGCAGTGAAAGCGGGGGGACCTACGAGCAGTACTTC. Protein product: CASSESGGTYEQYF.

The genes are TRBV18 and TRBJ1-4; the D gene is possibly TRBD1 (5 bases). V was pared by 5 bases and J by 5 bases, with 18 bases between. Germline CDR1 reads KGHSH; CDR2 reads LQKENI. The CDR3 covers 16 residues. CDR3 in DNA: TGTGCCAGCTCATATCCCGCCGGGGACCCAAATGAAAAACTGTTTTTT. Translating gives CASSYPAGDPNEKLFF.

The V gene is TRBV27, the J gene TRBJ2-7; TRBD2 aligns across 9 bases. Germline assignment: CDR1 MNHEY and CDR2 SMNVEV (reference sequence). V shed 9 bases and J 2 bases; nucleotides not matched to a gene: 11. CDR3 size: 15 residues. CDR3 region: CASRASGRPTYEQYF. The DNA of the CDR3 is TGTGCCAGTAGAGCCAGCGGGAGGCCTACCTACGAGCAGTACTTC.

This sequence joins TRBV25-1 and TRBJ1-1; TRBD1 aligns across 8 bases. Trimming removed 6 bases from V and 5 bases from J; junction bases left unmatched: 14. The germline gives CDR1 MGHDK, CDR2 SYGVNS. The CDR3 spans 16 residues. The chain's CDR3 is CASSRTGWGQGTEAFF. The DNA of the CDR3 is TGTGCCAGCAGCCGGACAGGGTGGGGGCAGGGGACTGAAGCTTTCTTT.

V is TRBV18 and J is TRBJ1-2; 8 bases fit TRBD1. Trimming removed 1 base from V and 3 bases from J; junction bases left unmatched: 7. Germline CDR1 reads KGHSH; CDR2 reads LQKENI. This CDR3 has 16 amino acids. The CDR3 sequence is CASSPRTPTGDYGYTF. The DNA of the CDR3 is TGTGCCAGCTCACCACGTACCCCGACAGGGGACTATGGCTACACCTTC.

This clone was seen a single time. The chain uses TRBV29-1 and TRBJ2-3, with a weak D call TRBD2 (5 bases). The CDR3 totals 11 residues. Germline-derived CDR1 and CDR2 are SQVTM and ANQGSEA. Between the trimmed V and J ends, which lost 6 bases and 4 bases, there was a span of 8 bases. The CDR3 bases are TGCAGCGTCAGACTATCAGATACGCAGTATTTT. It translates to CSVRLSDTQYF.

The V call is TRBV19, the J call TRBJ2-6; possibly TRBD2 for D (6 bases). V lost 9 bases and J 0 bases, leaving 24 bases between the germline ends. CDR3 size: 19 residues. Germline-derived CDR1 and CDR2 are LNHDA and SQIVND (reference sequence). CDR3 sequence: CASRVPLDRGGSGANVLTF. DNA of the CDR3: TGTGCCAGCCGAGTCCCCCTGGACCGGGGAGGCTCTGGGGCCAACGTCCTGACTTTC.

The chain employs TRBV5-6 and TRBJ2-2; 9 bases are a match to TRBD1. CDR1 is SGHDT, CDR2 YYEEEE, per germline. The CDR3 spans 15 residues. V trimming: 7 bases; J trimming: 1 base; junction bases outside the gene matches: 5. The CDR3 DNA reads TGTGCCAGCGGGCTGACAGGGGGGAACACCGGGGAGCTGTTTTTT. Its protein is CASGLTGGNTGELFF.

The rearrangement joins TRBV4-1 to TRBJ2-7, with 10 bases matching TRBD2. Trimming cost V 6 bases and J 1 base; bases outside gene matches: 3. The CDR3 consists of 14 residues. Looked up from germline, CDR1 is MGHRA and CDR2 is YSYEKL. CDR3 nucleotides: TGCGCCAGCAGGGCTAGCGGGAGATCCTACGAGCAGTACTTC. Protein: CASRASGRSYEQYF.

J is TRBJ1-5 and V is TRBV19; a possible D gene is TRBD1 (5 bases). Trimming left V 7 bases short and J 3 bases short, with 19 bases between. CDR3 length equals 16 residues. CDR1 and CDR2 from the germline V gene are LNHDA and SQIVND (reference sequence). The CDR3 DNA sequence: TGTGCCAGTACTAGAGGAGGGGCGGGGAACAATCAGCCCCAGCATTTT. Amino acid sequence: CASTRGGAGNNQPQHF.